This T cell receptor beta chain was sequenced in a study of shared clonotypes between healthy human individuals (dated by TCRdb to about 2020). Study-wide context: A few men and two women, aged 18 to 49 years, made up the cohort. Per donor, leukapheresis produced somewhere between about 0.8 and 9 billion PBMCs. To estimate repertoire size and how much clonotypes are shared between individuals, the study performed deep sequencing of blood TCR repertoires from roughly five healthy adults. For each donor, three plates each were used for CD4 naive and CD4 memory, two plates were used for CD8 naive, and one plate was used for CD8 memory. To increase sequencing depth and limit assay-specific biases, TCR repertoire library preparation and sequencing were carried out by different laboratories using diverse techniques.

CD8 naive samples were obtained by positive selection for CCR7 among CD45RO-negative cells, yielding a CD45RA+CCR7+ population from which TemRA cells were excluded. The donors were healthy, HIV-negative adults with no recently reported acute infections or vaccinations. Only Caucasian adults living in Nashville, Tennessee, USA were represented among the donors. After blood collection by leukapheresis, PBMCs were isolated using Ficoll-Histopaque density gradient centrifugation and then cryopreserved in the vapor phase of liquid nitrogen. Analytical flow cytometry was used to check the purity and quantity of each magnetically sorted T cell population. Each sorted fraction had its genomic DNA isolated and then quantified by UV absorbance on a Nanodrop 2000c. Concerning this clone: It has no known antigen specificity. Base-call qualities are not available, and no considerably larger clone is one nucleotide away. Other DNA sequences in this specimen translate into the identical CDR3.

General conclusions and limits of the study: Pairwise subsampling indicated that sequencing depth was expected to affect the degree of clonotype sharing among donors. The small number of donors limited the genetic and exposure-history diversity represented. Sampling was limited to blood, and TCR repertoires in tissue likely differ from TCR repertoires in blood. Approximately 5% of naive CD4, more than 3% of naive CD8, 2.3% of memory CD4, and 0.35% to 0.5% of memory CD8 clonotypes were shared across several donors. Rarefaction of sorted-subset datasets indicated incomplete sequencing despite the large sequencing depth. Compared with non-shared clonotypes, the clonotypes found in all four sorted-subset donors had higher generation probabilities. Naive subsets generally had larger estimated clonotype richness than memory subsets.

Using the deep immunoSEQ assay, multiplex PCR amplified TCR CDR3 regions from genomic DNA. For each cell subset, the extracted genomic DNA was distributed evenly across all wells of several immunoSEQ 96-well plates, and each plate served as one replicate. Each replicate PCR for sorted subsets received about 200 ng genomic DNA, equal to tens of thousands of T cell genomes. The purified libraries were quantified using a Qubit 3.0 fluorometer, sized with a Bioanalyzer 2100, and then quantified again using the KAPA Library Quantification kit. Each immunoSEQ 96-well plate was sequenced on its own single-read 150-cycle Illumina NextSeq 550 flow cell. In the paper's pipeline: Because the immunoSEQ output included only junctional sequences and no quality scores, the filtering could not be the same as the filtering used for full-length reads. Sequences were annotated with PyIR, a Python wrapper for IgBLAST v1.9, using IMGT germline references to assign V/J genes and CDR3. Reads were filtered out if the reads had weak V/J assignments (E-value above 1e-6), no CDR3, stop codons, out-of-frame junctions, or ambiguous translated residues. V3J clonotypes were defined by identical inferred V gene, J gene, and CDR3 amino acid sequence. The percentage overlap between two repertoires was calculated by dividing the number of shared unique clonotypes by the size of the smaller repertoire. RTK rarefaction, the Chao1 estimator, and Recon v2.1 estimates of unobserved clonotypes were used to assess repertoire richness. Generation probabilities for all TCRbeta clonotypes obtained by the gDNA method from a handful of donors were computed using OLGA. What TCRdb holds here is the immuneACCESS table cut down to in-frame rearrangements. Part of the clones is not present; checked against another copy, under half of the missing clones reflect an unresolved V gene, and the others are unexplained. V, J and clone size reflect that table, while D and trimming were determined from the DNA. This sample is represented by fewer than 700,000 clones; about 95% of them were singletons. About 0.11% of the sample is taken by the ten largest.

CDR1 and CDR2 were assigned from the germline V gene as SQVTM and ANQGSEA. Trimming costs V 0 bases and J 0 bases, and their ends lie 6 bases apart. The CDR3, cysteine through phenylalanine, is 13 amino acids long. The only DNA kept is the CDR3, 39 bases in frame from the first base. In this chain, TRBV29-1 is recombined with TRBJ2-7; matching of 5 bases hints at TRBD2 as the D gene. The receptor's source is a woman younger than 45 in good health. The sample consisted of naive CD8+ T cells sorted from blood. Sample cell subset or site, as interpreted from the label and publication: CD45RA+CCR7+. The DNA sequence reads TGCAGCGTTGAAGAGGGGAGCTCCTACGAGCAGTACTTC. Its protein product is CSVEEGSSYEQYF.